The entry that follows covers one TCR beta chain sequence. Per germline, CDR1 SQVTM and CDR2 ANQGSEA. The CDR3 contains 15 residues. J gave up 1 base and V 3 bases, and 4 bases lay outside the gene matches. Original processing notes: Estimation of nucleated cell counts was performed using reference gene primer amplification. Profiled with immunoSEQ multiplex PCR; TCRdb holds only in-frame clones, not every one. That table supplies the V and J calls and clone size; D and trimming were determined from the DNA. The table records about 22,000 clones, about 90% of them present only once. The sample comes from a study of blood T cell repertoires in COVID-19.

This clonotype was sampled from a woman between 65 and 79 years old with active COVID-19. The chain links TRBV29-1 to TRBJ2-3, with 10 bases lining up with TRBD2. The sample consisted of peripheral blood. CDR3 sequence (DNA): TGCAGCGTTGACCCAGCGGGAGGGGGCACAGATACGCAGTATTTT. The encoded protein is CSVDPAGGGTDTQYF.